Here is one TCR beta chain with its context. In the authors' workflow: Researchers report that nucleated cell counts were estimated from reference gene primer amplification. Assay: immunoSEQ multiplex PCR; the TCRdb copy retains only in-frame clones and omits some. That table is the source of V, J and clone size, and D and trimming were worked out from the DNA. The sample consists of more than 45,000 clones, just over 85% of them appearing once. The data were obtained in a study of blood T cell repertoires in COVID-19. The sequence was collected from a woman aged 80 or older with COVID-19, enrolled during active disease. Sequencing was done on a sample of peripheral blood.

The CDR3 sequence: CASSPAGTGGQEQYF. CDR3 nucleotide sequence: TGTGCCAGCAGTCCTGCCGGGACAGGGGGACAAGAGCAGTACTTC. V usage is TRBV6-5 and J usage is TRBJ2-7, with 11 bases fitting TRBD1. The V gene's germline CDR1 is MNHEY and CDR2 SVGAGI. Trimming removed 5 bases from V and 7 bases from J; junction bases left unmatched: 10. CDR3 length: 15 residues.